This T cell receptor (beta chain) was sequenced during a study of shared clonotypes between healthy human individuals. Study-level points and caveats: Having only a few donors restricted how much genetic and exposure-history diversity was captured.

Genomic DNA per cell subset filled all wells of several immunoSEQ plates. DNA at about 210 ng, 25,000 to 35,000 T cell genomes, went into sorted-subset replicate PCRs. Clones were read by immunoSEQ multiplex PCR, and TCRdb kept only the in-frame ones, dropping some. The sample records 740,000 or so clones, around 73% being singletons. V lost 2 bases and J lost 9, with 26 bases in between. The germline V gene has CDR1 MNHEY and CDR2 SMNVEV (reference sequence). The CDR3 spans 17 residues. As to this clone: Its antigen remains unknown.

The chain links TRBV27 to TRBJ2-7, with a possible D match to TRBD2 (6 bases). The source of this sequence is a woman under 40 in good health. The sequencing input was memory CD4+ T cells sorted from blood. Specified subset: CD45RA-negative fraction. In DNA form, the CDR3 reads TGTGCCAGCAGTTTAAATAGCCCGTTCGCGGGGCCGCTGGGGCAGTACTTC. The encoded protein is CASSLNSPFAGPLGQYF.